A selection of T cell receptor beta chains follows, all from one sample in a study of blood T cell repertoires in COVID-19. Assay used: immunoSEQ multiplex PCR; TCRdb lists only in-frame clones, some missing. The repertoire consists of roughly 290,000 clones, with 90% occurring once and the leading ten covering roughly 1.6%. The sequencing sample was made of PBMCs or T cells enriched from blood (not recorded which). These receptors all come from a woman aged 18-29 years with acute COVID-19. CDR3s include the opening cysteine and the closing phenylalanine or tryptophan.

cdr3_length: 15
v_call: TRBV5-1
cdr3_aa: CASSSGQGLNYGYTF

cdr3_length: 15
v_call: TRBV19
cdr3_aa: CASRNEASINEKLFF

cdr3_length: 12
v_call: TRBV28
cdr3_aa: CASRDRASGAFF

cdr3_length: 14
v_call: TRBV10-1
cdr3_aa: CASSEDLQGYEQYF

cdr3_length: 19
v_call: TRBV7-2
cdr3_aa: CASSLAVDRVASGANVLTF

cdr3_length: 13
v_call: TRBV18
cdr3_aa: CASSTNRDTEAFF

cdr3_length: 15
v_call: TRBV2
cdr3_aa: CASSVEAGGPYEQYF

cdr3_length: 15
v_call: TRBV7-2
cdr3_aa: CASSSGLAALETQYF

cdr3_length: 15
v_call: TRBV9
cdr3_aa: CASSVSGASPYEQYF

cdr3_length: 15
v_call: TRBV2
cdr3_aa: CASTTQGHSNQPQHF

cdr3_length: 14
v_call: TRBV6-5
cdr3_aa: CASSLASRTDTQYF

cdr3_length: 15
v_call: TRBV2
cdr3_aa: CASSAKTGGIYGYTF

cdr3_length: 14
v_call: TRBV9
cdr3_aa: CASTSGDSRDEQFF

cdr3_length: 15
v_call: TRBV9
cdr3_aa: CASSVNPSGTDTQYF

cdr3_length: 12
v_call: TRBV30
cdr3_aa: CAWTSGDTEAFF

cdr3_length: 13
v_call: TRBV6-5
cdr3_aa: CASVEAQNEKLFF

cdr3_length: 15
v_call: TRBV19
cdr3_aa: CASSISASGVREQYF

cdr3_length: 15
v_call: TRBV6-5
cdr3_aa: CASRPTSGKSYEQYF

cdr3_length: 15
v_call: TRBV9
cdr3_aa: CASSPNRHGTGELFF

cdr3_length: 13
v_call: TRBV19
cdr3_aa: CASSRGLADTQYF

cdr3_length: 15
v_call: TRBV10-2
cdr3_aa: CASKGGAGSTDTQYF

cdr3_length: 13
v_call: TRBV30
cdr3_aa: CAWSKGINYGYTF

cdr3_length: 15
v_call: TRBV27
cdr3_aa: CASSPLGQLQETQYF

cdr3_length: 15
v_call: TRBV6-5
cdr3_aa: CASSLTGTGGYEQYF

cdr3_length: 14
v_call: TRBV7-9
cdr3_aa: CASSLPGFNYGYTF

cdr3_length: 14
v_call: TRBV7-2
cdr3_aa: CASSKRGSYNEQFF

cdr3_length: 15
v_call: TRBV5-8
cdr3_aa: CASSLQVYSNQPQHF

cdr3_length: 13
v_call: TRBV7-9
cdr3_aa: CASSRGQDGTQYF

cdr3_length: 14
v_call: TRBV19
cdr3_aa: CASSNRPGGEKLFF

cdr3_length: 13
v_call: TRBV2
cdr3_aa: CASRQGSTGELFF

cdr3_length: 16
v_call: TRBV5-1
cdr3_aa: CASSLTTTSGSYEQYF

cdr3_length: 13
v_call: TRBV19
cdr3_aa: CASSSGRGDTQYF